The T cell receptor (beta chain) under discussion was sequenced for a study of shared clonotypes between healthy human individuals. This clone was found once. TCRdb keeps only in-frame clones here, not all; method: immunoSEQ multiplex PCR. Of roughly 2,300,000 clones in the sample, just under 95% were seen once. The germline V gene encodes CDR1 MNHEY and CDR2 SVGAGI. V lost 7 bases and J lost 6; bases outside the gene matches: 5. The CDR3 spans 14 residues. Source material: naive CD4+ T cells from PBMCs. Noted subset: CD45RA+ positively selected. This rearrangement joins TRBV6-5 to TRBJ2-1; 11 nucleotides align to TRBD2. The sequence came from a man between 18 and 29 years old in good health. Some clones in this sample may be carry-over from other donors' samples. The DNA for the CDR3 is TGTGCCAGCAACCCGACTAGCGGGGCCAATGAGCAGTTCTTC. The encoded protein is CASNPTSGANEQFF.